This T cell receptor beta chain came from a study of spatial heterogeneity in lung cancer. Only a few counts were recorded for this clonotype. The time point is: blood at routine non-recurrence follow-up after resection. The sequenced material consisted of unsorted whole RNA from tumor, nontumor lung or frozen PBMC. Trimming stripped 3 bases from V and 6 bases from J, with 15 bases between. The CDR3 is 15 residues long. Germline V gene data show CDR1 as ENHRY and CDR2 as SYGVKD. TCRdb re-called the 5' RACE reads with MiXCR, one entry per CDR3 protein. The repertoire holds some 120,000 distinct CDR3 sequences, with about 12% as singletons.

This TCR came from a male donor with early-stage non-small cell lung cancer. This chain connects TRBV10-3 to TRBJ2-1; D is possibly TRBD2 (6 bases). The input for sequencing was PBMCs, taken at follow-up. The CDR3 loop is CAISDYVLGGNEQFF. The CDR3 DNA follows: TGTGCCATCAGTGATTACGTATTGGGAGGCAATGAGCAGTTCTTC.